This T cell receptor (beta chain) derives from a study of metastatic and nonmetastatic thyroid tumors. Study-level background: The comparison covered peripheral blood and tumor or nodule tissue in malignant and benign thyroid patients.

Points from the study as a whole: Malignant tumors reportedly showed significantly higher TCR beta diversity than benign nodules in both blood and tumor.

In the source study's methods: The distant-metastasis classifier for papillary thyroid cancer was built from CDR3 differences across clinicopathological groups. TCRdb reprocessed the PCR reads via MiXCR. These V and J calls derive from TCRdb rather than the authors' analysis. This table has about 6,400 clones, 30% to 35% appearing once. Patients had received no treatment of any kind before thyroid surgery. V shed 7 bases and J shed 2 bases, with 17 bases lying between them. The CDR3 consists of 15 residues. As to this clone: Antigen unknown.

This chain uses TRBV12-3 or TRBV12-4 with TRBJ1-1, with D maybe TRBD1 (6 bases). The sequenced sample consisted of tumor tissue. This clonotype originated in a female donor with papillary thyroid cancer or a benign thyroid nodule (not recorded which). Some clones in this sample may be carry-over from other donors' samples. CDR3 in DNA: TGTGCCAGCAAGGGGGGTAATACCCCAAACACTGAAGCTTTCTTT. As protein: CASKGGNTPNTEAFF.